This T cell receptor (beta chain) stems from a study of blood T cell repertoires in COVID-19. Background on the study: From the United States, Italy and Spain came samples of acute and convalescent COVID-19. PBMCs, B-cell-depleted T cells, or T cells provided the cDNA or gDNA that made up the material.

Authors' processing steps: Scientists estimated how many nucleated cells there were by amplifying reference gene primers. The method was immunoSEQ multiplex PCR; TCRdb's version includes in-frame clones alone and lacks a portion of them. For V, J and clone size, that table is used; D and trimming come from the DNA. Of roughly 230,000 clones listed, roughly nine tenths are singletons. Sequencing was done on a sample of peripheral blood. The sequence came from a woman in her thirties or forties who had recovered from COVID-19.

CDR3 region: CASSVTRDSESTDTQYF. In DNA, the CDR3 is TGTGCCAGTAGTGTAACCCGGGACTCCGAGAGCACAGATACGCAGTATTTT. V is TRBV19 and J is TRBJ2-3; weak D call: TRBD2 (6 bases). From germline, CDR1 is LNHDA and CDR2 SQIVND (reference sequence). Trimming removed 5 bases from V and 0 bases from J, with 18 bases in between. This CDR3 is 17 amino acids long. Full variable domain (rest looked up from reference TRBV19 and TRBJ2-3): DGGITQSPKYLFRKEGQNVTLSCEQNLNHDAMYWYRQDPGQGLRLIYYSQIVNDFQKGDIAEGYSVSREKKESFPLTVTSAQKNPTAFYLCASSVTRDSESTDTQYFGPGTRLTVL.